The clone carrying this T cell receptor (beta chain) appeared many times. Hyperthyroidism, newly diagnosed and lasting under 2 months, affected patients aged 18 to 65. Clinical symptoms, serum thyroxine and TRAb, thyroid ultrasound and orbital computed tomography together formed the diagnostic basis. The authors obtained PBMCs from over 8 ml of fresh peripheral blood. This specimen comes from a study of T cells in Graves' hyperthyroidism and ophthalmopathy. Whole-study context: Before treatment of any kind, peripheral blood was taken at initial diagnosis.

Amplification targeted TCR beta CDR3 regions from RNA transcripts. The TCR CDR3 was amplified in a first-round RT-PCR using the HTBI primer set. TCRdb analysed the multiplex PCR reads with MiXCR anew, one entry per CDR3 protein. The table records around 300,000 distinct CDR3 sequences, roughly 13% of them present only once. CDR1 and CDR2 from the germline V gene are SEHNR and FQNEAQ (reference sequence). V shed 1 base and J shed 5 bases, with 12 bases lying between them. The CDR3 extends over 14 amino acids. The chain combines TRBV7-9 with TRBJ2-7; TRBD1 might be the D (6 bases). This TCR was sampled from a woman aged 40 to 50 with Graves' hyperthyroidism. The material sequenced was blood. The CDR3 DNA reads TGTGCCAGCAGCTTAGGGGGGCCGGTGGACGAGCAGTACTTC. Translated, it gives CASSLGGPVDEQYF.